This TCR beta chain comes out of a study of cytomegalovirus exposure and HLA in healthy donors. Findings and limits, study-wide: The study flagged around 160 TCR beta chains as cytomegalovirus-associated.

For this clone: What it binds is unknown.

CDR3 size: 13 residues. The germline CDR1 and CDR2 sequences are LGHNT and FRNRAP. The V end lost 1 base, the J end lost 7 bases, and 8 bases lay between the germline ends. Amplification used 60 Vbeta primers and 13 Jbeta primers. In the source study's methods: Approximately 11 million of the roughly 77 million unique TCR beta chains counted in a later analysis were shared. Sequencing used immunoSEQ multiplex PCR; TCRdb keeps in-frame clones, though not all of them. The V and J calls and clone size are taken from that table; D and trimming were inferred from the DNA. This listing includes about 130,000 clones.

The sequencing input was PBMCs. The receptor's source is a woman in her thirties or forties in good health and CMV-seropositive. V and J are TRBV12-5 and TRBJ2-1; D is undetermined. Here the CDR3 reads CASGLDSSNEQFF. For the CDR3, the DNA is TGTGCTAGTGGTTTGGACAGTTCGAATGAGCAGTTCTTC.